This TCR beta chain was found in a study of T-cell memory formation after mild COVID-19 (dated by TCRdb to about 2021). About the full investigation: Most TCR sequence clusters were specific to one of the two donors. In a couple of donors, T-cell clones that expanded and contracted after mild COVID-19 were tracked by sequencing TCRalpha and TCRbeta repertoires over time. The cohort was made up of two young adult volunteers, one female and one male, who were previously healthy. Summary of the overall study and its limitations: Only a couple of mild cases were covered by the study, and larger cohorts that include severe cases with pre-infection samples were considered necessary. Clones contracting from day 15 to 85 had balanced CD4/CD8 phenotypes, while a second wave expanding from day 15 to 37 was biased towards CD4+. Contracting CD4+ clones appeared mostly in the CM and EM memory subsets, whereas CD8+ clones were enriched in EMRA. SARS-CoV-2 specificity was not confirmed for the second-wave clones peaking on day 37. The detection of some responding clones in pre-infection memory suggests that pre-existing cross-reactive memory T cells joined the SARS-CoV-2 response.

Sequencing used an Illumina NovaSeq 6000. TCRalpha and TCRbeta cDNA libraries were constructed by 5'RACE with constant-segment primers, with sample barcodes and unique molecular identifiers being introduced. Trizol reagent was used to extract RNA from every sample. Amplification of the libraries took two PCR steps, and the second step added a second sample barcode plus Illumina TruSeq adapters. The libraries were sequenced on an Illumina NovaSeq using 2 x 150 bp paired-end reads. On the study's bioinformatics: Reads were demultiplexed and collapsed into UMI-guided consensus sequences with migec v1.2.7. Using mixcr v2.1.11, UMI consensuses were aligned to TRA and TRB V and J templates and then assembled into clonotypes. Clonotypes were classified as expanded or contracted when called significant by both edgeR and NoisET, with noise models trained on biological replicates. For edgeR calls, the cutoffs were a false discovery rate-adjusted p below 0.01 and a log2 fold-change threshold of 1. As an exploratory analysis of dynamics, PCA with hierarchical clustering was applied to max-normalized trajectories of the 1000 most abundant clonotypes. Each responding clone was given a CD4 or CD8 phenotype based on the CD4+ and CD8+ repertoires, which had been sequenced separately. TCRdb passed the public sequencing reads through fastp at Q25 and MiXCR, retaining productive beta sequences. Records with the same CDR3 protein are collapsed into one entry carrying the most frequent genes and DNA. The V and J calls and clone size are TCRdb's, not the authors'. Counted in this sample were about 50,000 distinct CDR3 sequences; over 9% of them appeared once. The leading ten clones occupy about 10% of the sample.

This clonotype was recorded a few times. Its specific antigen is unknown. No quality values exist for individual bases; no much larger clone is one base distant. Ficoll-Paque density gradient centrifugation was used to isolate PBMCs. The V end loses 7 bases and the J end loses 8 bases, and a stretch of 23 bases separates them. The CDR1 and CDR2 encoded by the germline V gene are SGHTA and FQGNSA. Including cysteine and phenylalanine, the CDR3 has 15 amino acids. Only CDR3 DNA remains: 45 bases, in frame from the first base. Sequencing was performed on PBMCs or a T cell subset sorted from them (not recorded which). This chain is built from TRBV7-2 and TRBJ2-5; the D gene lacks a confident call. The receptor comes from an adult woman who had mild COVID-19 (a few samples of this study predate the infection). The sample titles of this study are shuffled in the database, so cell type and time point are left out; the donor was told from shared clones. The bases are TGTGCCAGCACCCCATCGACGACCCCAGGCAAAACCCAGTACTTC. It translates to CASTPSTTPGKTQYF.